Shown below are 16 T cell receptor beta chains from a single sample sequenced in a study of cytomegalovirus exposure and HLA in healthy donors (dated by TCRdb to the late 2010s). The receptor library was made with the immunoSEQ multiplex PCR assay. For the multiplex PCR, a mixture combining 60 forward primers for TCR Vbeta segments and 13 reverse primers for TCR Jbeta segments was used. TCRdb took this table from immuneACCESS and kept in-frame rearrangements with V and J called. Such tables lack part of the clones; where checked against another copy, unresolved V genes explain under half of the gap, and the rest is unexplained. For this sample there are about 180,000 clones; around three quarters appear just once. The ten largest clones add up to around 5.7% of the sample. Sequences were obtained from PBMCs. The receptors shown here come from a man aged 35 to 55 in good health and CMV-seronegative.

The V call is TRBV5-4, the J call TRBJ2-1; D remains unclear. V was trimmed by 0 bases and J by 1 base, leaving 11 bases between them. CDR1 and CDR2 from the germline V gene are SGHNT and YYREEE (reference sequence). This CDR3 spans 16 amino acids. The CDR3: CASSLGSSRSYNEQFF. As DNA, the CDR3 is TGTGCCAGCAGCTTGGGTTCCTCTAGATCCTACAATGAGCAGTTCTTC.

The V and J genes are TRBV27 and TRBJ1-5; 7 bases fit TRBD1. The CDR3 extends over 14 amino acids. Germline values: CDR1 MNHEY, CDR2 SMNVEV (reference sequence). Trimming took 4 bases from V and 3 from J; bases not matched to a gene: 3. The CDR3 reads CASSSGTVNQPQHF. CDR3 coding DNA: TGTGCCAGCAGTTCCGGGACAGTCAATCAGCCCCAGCATTTT.

This chain connects TRBV30 to TRBJ1-1; D perhaps matches TRBD1 (6 bases). The CDR3 consists of 13 residues. Germline lookup yields CDR1 GTSNPN and CDR2 SVGIG (reference sequence). V was clipped by 5 bases and J by 1 base, with 11 bases between them. The CDR3 protein is CAWQRQANTEAFF. The CDR3 coding sequence is TGTGCCTGGCAAAGACAGGCGAACACTGAAGCTTTCTTT.

The chain combines TRBV9 with TRBJ2-3; the D gene is possibly TRBD1 (5 bases). The length of the CDR3 is 14 residues. Germline values: CDR1 SGDLS, CDR2 YYNGEE. V was cut by 1 base and J by 6 bases, with 12 bases left in between. The DNA of the CDR3 is TGTGCCAGCAGCGTATTCCCCAGGGCTGATACGCAGTATTTT. Translating gives CASSVFPRADTQYF. Full variable domain (outside the CDR3, taken from reference TRBV9 and TRBJ2-3): DSGVTQTPKHLITATGQRVTLRCSPRSGDLSVYWYQQSLDQGLQFLIQYYNGEERAKGNILERFSAQQFPDLHSELNLSSLELGDSALYFCASSVFPRADTQYFGPGTRLTVL.

V is TRBV19 and J is TRBJ1-3, with D possibly matching TRBD1 (5 bases). Germline V gene sequence: CDR1 LNHDA, CDR2 SQIVND (reference sequence). Trimming removed 6 bases from V and 4 bases from J, with 10 bases in between. This CDR3 has 13 amino acids. CDR3 region: CASRTKGGNTIYF. CDR3 DNA: TGTGCCAGTAGAACTAAGGGGGGAAACACCATATATTTT.

The chain links TRBV2 to TRBJ2-5; 7 nucleotides match TRBD1. Trimming removed 5 bases from V and 1 base from J; junction bases left unmatched: 4. Germline loops: CDR1 SNHLY, CDR2 FYNNEI. The CDR3 contains 14 residues. The CDR3 region has the DNA TGTGCCAGCAGTTTACAGGGGTTCCAAGAGACCCAGTACTTC. This translates into CASSLQGFQETQYF.

This clone was seen more than once but under ten times. The rearrangement joins TRBV11-2 to TRBJ1-3, with D hard to call. V was trimmed by 5 bases and J by 3 bases, leaving 17 bases between them. The CDR3 is 16 residues long. The germline V gene encodes CDR1 SGHAT and CDR2 FQNNGV. In DNA form, the CDR3 reads TGTGCCAGCAGCCCCCGTGTCCGGGCGGGTGGAAACACCATATATTTT. It codes for CASSPRVRAGGNTIYF.

This sequence joins TRBV5-4 and TRBJ2-7; 14 bases line up with TRBD2. Germline CDR1 SGHNT, CDR2 YYREEE (reference sequence). This CDR3 has 16 residues. Trimming cost V 5 bases and J 3 bases; bases outside gene matches: 7. The CDR3 region has the DNA TGTGCCAGCAGTATAGGAGGGACTAGCGGGAGCTACGAGCAGTACTTC. Its translation is CASSIGGTSGSYEQYF.

V usage is TRBV11-3 and J usage is TRBJ1-1; D perhaps matches TRBD1 (5 bases). The V end was cut by 10 bases, the J end by 0 bases, with 15 bases between. This CDR3 region has 14 residues. CDR1 is SGHNT and CDR2 is YENEEA in the germline V gene. In DNA form, the CDR3 reads TGTGCCACAGGGCGGTCGGATCTGAACACTGAAGCTTTCTTT. This translates into CATGRSDLNTEAFF. The full variable domain, with the rest looked up from reference TRBV11-3 and TRBJ1-1, is EAGVVQSPRYKIIEKKQPVAFWCNPISGHNTLYWYLQNLGQGPELLIRYENEEAVDDSQLPKDRFSAERLKGVDSTLKIQPAELGDSAVYLCATGRSDLNTEAFFGQGTRLTVV.

The chain recombines TRBV4-3 with TRBJ1-3; D remains ambiguous. Germline CDR1 reads LGHNA; CDR2 reads YSLEER. This CDR3 spans 14 amino acids. V lost 4 bases and J lost 4, with 11 bases in between. The DNA for the CDR3 is TGCGCCAGCAGCCCCGAAGAGCGGGGAAACACCATATATTTT. It encodes CASSPEERGNTIYF.

This chain links TRBV27 with TRBJ2-7; no clear D gene. Germline CDR1 reads MNHEY; CDR2 reads SMNVEV (reference sequence). V was shortened by 3 bases and J by 4 bases, with 16 bases between the two germline ends. The CDR3 has 15 amino acids. CDR3 amino acids: CASSLFQLRGYEQYF. CDR3 coding DNA: TGTGCCAGCAGTTTGTTCCAGCTCCGAGGTTACGAGCAGTACTTC.

The chain carries TRBV10-3 and TRBJ2-2; the D gene is possibly TRBD1 (6 bases). V was clipped by 6 bases and J by 1 base, with 12 bases between them. Germline-derived CDR1 and CDR2 are ENHRY and SYGVKD. The CDR3 is made up of 15 amino acids. The CDR3: CAIRATGQNTGELFF. As DNA, the CDR3 is TGTGCCATCAGGGCTACGGGACAGAACACCGGGGAGCTGTTTTTT.

The chain employs TRBV27 and TRBJ1-1, with 7 nucleotides matching TRBD1. Germline CDR1 MNHEY, CDR2 SMNVEV (reference sequence). The length of the CDR3 is 14 residues. Germline trimming cut 6 bases from V and 5 bases from J; bases unmatched to any gene: 9. CDR3 DNA sequence: TGTGCCAGCAGATTGACAGGGCCAGGAACTGAAGCTTTCTTT. It is translated as CASRLTGPGTEAFF.

This chain connects TRBV19 to TRBJ1-1; TRBD1 matches at 7 bases. There are 14 residues in the CDR3. The J segment lost 1 base and the V segment lost 8 bases, leaving 7 bases of the junction unmatched. Germline V gene data show CDR1 as LNHDA and CDR2 as SQIVND (reference sequence). This chain's CDR3 is CASAKQGWNTEAFF. The CDR3 DNA is TGTGCCAGTGCGAAACAGGGGTGGAACACTGAAGCTTTCTTT.

This sequence joins TRBV7-9 and TRBJ2-1; TRBD1 aligns across 8 bases. Germline CDR1 reads SEHNR; CDR2 reads FQNEAQ (reference sequence). V lost 1 base to trimming and J lost 1 base; unmatched junction nucleotides: 12. This CDR3 comprises 19 residues. CDR3 loop: CASSLGSGGRFMSYNEQFF. As DNA, the CDR3 is TGTGCCAGCAGCTTAGGTTCAGGGGGCAGGTTTATGTCCTACAATGAGCAGTTCTTC. Supplemented by reference TRBV7-9 and TRBJ2-1, the full variable domain reads DTGVSQNPRHKITKRGQNVTFRCDPISEHNRLYWYRQTLGQGPEFLTYFQNEAQLEKSRLLSDRFSAERPKGSFSTLEIQRTEQGDSAMYLCASSLGSGGRFMSYNEQFFGPGTRLTVL.

This clone occurred once. The genes are TRBV9 and TRBJ1-2, with D possibly TRBD1 on 6 matching bases. The CDR3 contains 14 residues. The V gene's germline CDR1 is SGDLS and CDR2 YYNGEE. Trimming left V 4 bases short and J 5 bases short, with 15 bases between. The CDR3 sequence is CASSPGQRPYGYTF. CDR3 DNA sequence: TGTGCCAGCAGCCCAGGACAGAGGCCGTATGGCTACACCTTC.